One sample yielded the 12 T cell receptor beta chains listed below, sequenced in a study of blood T cell repertoires in COVID-19. Clones were sequenced by immunoSEQ multiplex PCR, and TCRdb holds only the in-frame ones, with some missing. The sample records fewer than 300,000 clones, around 85% being singletons. Material for sequencing was peripheral blood. These receptors were taken from a man between 50 and 59 years old with active or convalescent COVID-19.

This chain links TRBV11-2 with TRBJ2-2, with TRBD2 matching 10 bases. The CDR3 runs to 16 residues. V lost 3 bases to trimming and J lost 6 bases; unmatched junction nucleotides: 7. Germline CDR1 is SGHAT and CDR2 is FQNNGV. CDR3: CASSFEGAGGAGELFF. For the CDR3, the DNA is TGTGCCAGCAGCTTCGAGGGAGCGGGAGGGGCCGGGGAGCTGTTTTTT. The full variable domain, its missing parts supplied by reference TRBV11-2 and TRBJ2-2, is EAGVAQSPRYKIIEKRQSVAFWCNPISGHATLYWYQQILGQGPKLLIQFQNNGVVDDSQLPKDRFSAERLKGVDSTLKIQPAKLEDSAVYLCASSFEGAGGAGELFFGEGSRLTVL.

The chain has TRBV7-2 and TRBJ1-5; TRBD1 agrees at 7 bases. Unmatched junction bases numbered 8, after V lost 5 bases and J lost 1 base. This CDR3 region has 16 residues. Germline CDR1 and CDR2: SGHTA and FQGNSA. CDR3: CASSEGYRGSNQPQHF. The CDR3, as DNA: TGTGCCAGCAGCGAAGGGTACAGGGGAAGCAATCAGCCCCAGCATTTT.

The chain carries TRBV7-9 and TRBJ2-2; TRBD1 is a possible D gene (6 bases). The CDR3 loop spans 14 amino acids. Germline lookup yields CDR1 SEHNR and CDR2 FQNEAQ (reference sequence). V gave up 5 bases and J gave up 5 bases, with 12 bases separating them. CDR3 amino acids: CASSRDIRTGELFF. For the CDR3, the DNA is TGTGCCAGCAGCCGGGACATAAGAACCGGGGAGCTGTTTTTT.

The V gene is TRBV7-2, the J gene TRBJ1-5, with D possibly being TRBD1 (5 bases). CDR3 length: 15 amino acids. Trimming cost V 1 base and J 5 bases, with 12 bases left between them. Germline CDR1 reads SGHTA; CDR2 reads FQGNSA. The CDR3 reads CASSLVLGADQPQHF. CDR3 bases: TGTGCCAGCAGCTTAGTTTTAGGGGCCGATCAGCCCCAGCATTTT.

The chain combines TRBV6-4 with TRBJ2-7, with 8 bases aligning to TRBD1. This CDR3 is built from 14 residues. J was trimmed by 6 bases and V by 4 bases; bases with no gene match: 8. Germline lookup yields CDR1 MRHNA and CDR2 SNTAGT. The CDR3 sequence: CASSGPQGASEQYF. The CDR3 DNA reads as TGTGCCAGCAGTGGTCCCCAGGGGGCTAGCGAGCAGTACTTC.

This rearrangement joins TRBV2 to TRBJ1-5, with D hard to call. Trimming removed 8 bases from V and 0 bases from J, with 11 bases in between. CDR3 length: 14 amino acids. Germline lookup yields CDR1 SNHLY and CDR2 FYNNEI. CDR3 sequence reads: CASGKENSNQPQHF. The CDR3 nucleotides read TGTGCCAGCGGCAAGGAGAATAGCAATCAGCCCCAGCATTTT.

This clone was seen only a few times. J is TRBJ2-7 and V is TRBV23-1; D may be TRBD1 (6 bases). TRBV23-1 is placed among ORFs of uncertain function. This CDR3 has 15 amino acids. V lost 4 bases and J lost 0, with 13 bases in between. Here the CDR3 reads CASSRPGVSSYEQYF. The DNA for the CDR3 is TGCGCCAGCAGTCGTCCAGGGGTGAGCTCCTACGAGCAGTACTTC.

The chain recombines TRBV29-1 with TRBJ2-7, with 7 bases aligning to TRBD1. There are 14 residues in the CDR3. Germline lookup yields CDR1 SQVTM and CDR2 ANQGSEA. V trimming: 6 bases; J trimming: 3 bases; junction bases outside the gene matches: 11. The CDR3 sequence is CSVRGGTDGYEQYF. In DNA, the CDR3 is TGCAGCGTACGGGGTGGGACAGACGGCTACGAGCAGTACTTC.

This clone was found a few times. The chain has TRBV30 and TRBJ2-2, with 13 bases aligning to TRBD2. The germline gives CDR1 GTSNPN, CDR2 SVGIG (reference sequence). The CDR3 sequence is 15 residues long. J was trimmed by 8 bases and V by 3 bases; bases with no gene match: 6. The CDR3 protein is CAWSLGTSGKGELFF. The CDR3 DNA reads as TGTGCCTGGAGCCTAGGGACTAGCGGGAAGGGGGAGCTGTTTTTT. Looking up the rest from reference TRBV30 and TRBJ2-2 gives the full variable domain: SQTIHQWPATLVQPVGSPLSLECTVEGTSNPNLYWYRQAAGRGLQLLFYSVGIGQISSEVPQNLSASRPQDRQFILSSKKLLLSDSGFYLCAWSLGTSGKGELFFGEGSRLTVL.

The CDR3 nucleotides are TGTGCCACCAATCGCGGGGGCTCGGTGGATACGCAGTATTTT. Translating it yields CATNRGGSVDTQYF. The chain is built from TRBV28 and TRBJ2-3, with D possibly TRBD2 on 7 matching bases. CDR1 is MDHEN, CDR2 SYDVKM, per germline. V shed 10 bases and J shed 6 bases, with 20 bases lying between them. This CDR3 spans 14 amino acids.

In regard to this clone: The junction departs from germline at one end; a sequencing error may be responsible. This chain joins TRBV11-2 and TRBJ2-7; 7 bases line up with TRBD2. Germline-derived CDR1 and CDR2 are SGHAT and FQNNGV. The CDR3 extends over 12 amino acids. In nucleotides, the CDR3 is TGTGCCAGCAGCTTGGGGGGGACTGCCAGGGACTTC. Translating gives CASSLGGTARDF.

The chain joins TRBV6-4 to TRBJ2-7, with D maybe TRBD2 (6 bases). The CDR3 is made up of 14 amino acids. Germline lookup yields CDR1 MRHNA and CDR2 SNTAGT. With 3 bases removed from V and 11 bases from J, the gap between germline ends came to 20 bases. The chain's CDR3 is CASSERLTAGEEYF. As DNA, the CDR3 is TGTGCCAGCAGTGAAAGGTTAACGGCTGGGGAGGAGTACTTC.